This T cell receptor (beta chain) was observed in a study of blood T cell repertoires in COVID-19. Overall study context: Specimens from acute and convalescent COVID-19 originated in the United States, Italy and Spain. PBMCs, B-cell-depleted T cells, or T cells were the source of the cDNA or gDNA that made up the material.

Authors' methods: Reference gene primer amplification in the assay estimated nucleated cell counts. Generated by immunoSEQ multiplex PCR, the TCRdb table keeps only in-frame clones and is missing some. V and J calls and clone size are as listed in that table; D and trimming were resolved from the DNA. The table records more than 250,000 clones, approximately 85% of them present only once. Trimming removed 5 bases from V and 4 bases from J, with 9 bases in between. The germline V gene encodes CDR1 SNHLY and CDR2 FYNNEI. CDR3 length: 13 amino acids. The clonotype comes from a woman aged 50 to 60 with acute or convalescent COVID-19. The sample comprised peripheral blood. The chain couples TRBV2 to TRBJ1-5; tentatively, D is TRBD1 (6 bases). In nucleotides, the CDR3 is TGTGCCAGCAGTTCACAGGGAAATCAGCCCCAGCATTTT. Encoded protein: CASSSQGNQPQHF. The complete variable domain, with remaining parts taken from reference TRBV2 and TRBJ1-5, reads EPEVTQTPSHQVTQMGQEVILRCVPISNHLYFYWYRQILGQKVEFLVSFYNNEISEKSEIFDDQFSVERPDGSNFTLKIRSTKLEDSAMYFCASSSQGNQPQHFGDGTRLSIL.